This TCR beta chain emerged from a study of cytomegalovirus exposure and HLA in healthy donors. Primers: 60 Vbeta forward and 13 Jbeta reverse. Sequencing was performed with immunoSEQ multiplex PCR; in TCRdb, only in-frame clones are kept and a portion is missing. This table has about 88,000 clones, less than 70% appearing once. Germline V gives CDR1 SGHTS, CDR2 YDEGEE. The CDR3 has 14 residues. Trimming left V 4 bases short and J 0 bases short, with 10 bases between. The receptor was derived from a man in his fifties or sixties in good health and CMV-seronegative. This chain links TRBV5-8 with TRBJ1-1; D gene uncertain. What was sequenced was PBMCs. The CDR3 loop reads CASSPLAMNTEAFF. For the CDR3, the DNA is TGTGCCAGCAGCCCACTAGCCATGAACACTGAAGCTTTCTTT.